A single sample gave rise to the 17 T cell receptor beta chains below, sequenced in a study of blood T cell repertoires in COVID-19. Libraries were prepared by immunoSEQ multiplex PCR; TCRdb keeps only in-frame clonotypes and omits some of them. The sample includes about 120,000 clones, about 80% of them seen just once. Material: peripheral blood. These receptors came from a woman of 80 years or more with acute or convalescent COVID-19.

The V gene is TRBV28, the J gene TRBJ1-6; D perhaps matches TRBD1 (6 bases). CDR1 is MDHEN, CDR2 SYDVKM, per germline. This CDR3 spans 16 amino acids. V lost 4 bases and J lost 3, with 13 bases in between. The CDR3 loop is CASSSPTGFYNSPLHF. The CDR3 nucleotides read TGTGCCAGCAGTTCCCCGACAGGTTTCTATAATTCACCCCTCCACTTT.

The V gene is TRBV7-3, the J gene TRBJ1-1; D is unclear. The CDR3 spans 16 residues. Germline CDR1 reads SGHTA; CDR2 reads FQGTGA. V gave up 5 bases and J gave up 5 bases, with 21 bases separating them. The CDR3 loop reads CASSPSPTAAGTEAFF. CDR3 nucleotides: TGTGCCAGCAGCCCCTCCCCGACGGCGGCGGGGACTGAAGCTTTCTTT. The entire variable domain, with the rest obtained from reference TRBV7-3 and TRBJ1-1, is as follows: GAGVSQTPSNKVTEKGKYVELRCDPISGHTALYWYRQSLGQGPEFLIYFQGTGAADDSGLPNDRFFAVRPEGSVSTLKIQRTERGDSAVYLCASSPSPTAAGTEAFFGQGTRLTVV.

This CDR3 reads CASSDDRVYGYTF. CDR3 coding DNA: TGTGCCAGCAGCGATGACAGGGTCTATGGCTACACCTTC. V and J are TRBV11-2 and TRBJ1-2; 7 bases line up with TRBD1. The CDR3 has 13 amino acids. Germline V gene sequence: CDR1 SGHAT, CDR2 FQNNGV. With V trimmed by 5 bases and J by 4 bases, 4 bases remained unmatched.

This chain uses TRBV9 with TRBJ2-1, with 7 bases lining up with TRBD2. In germline, CDR1 is SGDLS, CDR2 YYNGEE. There are 14 residues in the CDR3. V gave up 5 bases and J gave up 6 bases; unmatched junction bases: 8. CDR3 sequence: CASSSSGVTNEQFF. The CDR3 region has the DNA TGTGCCAGCAGTTCCAGCGGGGTTACCAATGAGCAGTTCTTC.

The chain links TRBV3-1 (or the pseudogene TRBV3-2) to TRBJ2-2, with D maybe TRBD2 (5 bases). V lost 4 bases and J lost 5, with 14 bases in between. Germline CDR1 LGHDT, CDR2 YNNKEL (reference sequence). The CDR3 length is 15 residues. The CDR3 coding sequence is TGTGCCAGCAGCCCCGCAGCGGCAGCTACCGGGGAGCTGTTTTTT. Its protein product is CASSPAAAATGELFF.

CDR3 bases: TGTGCCAGCAGCGTTAGCCTGGATGGGACTGAAGCTTTCTTT. This sequence encodes CASSVSLDGTEAFF. J is TRBJ1-1 and V is TRBV9; D call uncertain. Between the trimmed V and J ends, which lost 2 bases and 5 bases, there was a span of 13 bases. From germline, CDR1 is SGDLS and CDR2 YYNGEE. This CDR3 contains 14 residues.

This clone was detected only once. The chain links TRBV11-3 to TRBJ2-3, with 7 bases matching TRBD2. CDR1 and CDR2 from the germline V gene are SGHNT and YENEEA. The CDR3 has 16 amino acids. The V gene end was trimmed by 1 base and the J gene end by 2 bases; junction bases not matched to a gene: 6. The CDR3 region is CASSLGSGSNTDTQYF. The DNA of the CDR3 is TGTGCCAGCAGCTTAGGTAGCGGGTCGAACACAGATACGCAGTATTTT.

The chain recombines TRBV13 with TRBJ2-5, with 9 nucleotides matching TRBD2. The V gene end was trimmed by 3 bases and the J gene end by 5 bases; junction bases not matched to a gene: 7. This CDR3 is built from 15 residues. Germline lookup yields CDR1 PRHDT and CDR2 FYEKMQ (reference sequence). The CDR3 DNA follows: TGTGCCAGCAGCTTTCGCGGGAGGGCCGAGGAGACCCAGTACTTC. Protein: CASSFRGRAEETQYF.

The rearrangement links TRBV12-5 to TRBJ2-2, with TRBD2 identical over 7 bases. The CDR3 runs 13 residues. From germline, CDR1 is LGHNT and CDR2 FRNRAP. V lost 8 bases to trimming and J lost 4 bases; unmatched junction nucleotides: 4. CDR3: CASRGLGTGELFF. CDR3 in DNA: TGTGCTAGTCGCGGACTAGGCACCGGGGAGCTGTTTTTT.

This chain connects TRBV12-3 or TRBV12-4 to TRBJ2-1, with no clear D. CDR3 length: 11 residues. The V gene lost 5 bases and the J gene lost 4 bases, with 3 bases spanning the gap. The CDR3 loop is CASSTYNEQFF. The CDR3 DNA reads TGTGCCAGCAGTACTTACAATGAGCAGTTCTTC.

V and J are TRBV12-3 or TRBV12-4 and TRBJ1-6, with D possibly TRBD1 on 6 matching bases. The CDR3 length is 13 residues. Trimming pared 5 bases from V and 7 bases from J, leaving 9 bases between. The CDR3 nucleotides are TGTGCCAGCAGTGTCACAGGGAATTCACCCCTCCACTTT. This translates into CASSVTGNSPLHF.

This chain joins TRBV15 and TRBJ2-7, with a weak D call TRBD1 (5 bases). Germline lookup yields CDR1 LNHNV and CDR2 YYDKDF (reference sequence). V gave up 0 bases and J gave up 3 bases, with 12 bases separating them. The CDR3 totals 15 residues. The CDR3 is CATSRDSPGNYEQYF. The CDR3 region has the DNA TGTGCCACCAGCAGAGATAGCCCAGGGAACTACGAGCAGTACTTC.

The gene calls are TRBV7-2 and TRBJ2-7; 7 positions match TRBD2. The length of the CDR3 is 16 residues. V gave up 4 bases and J gave up 1 base; unmatched junction bases: 10. Germline assignment: CDR1 SGHTA and CDR2 FQGNSA. The chain's CDR3 is CASSSVRVSGSYEQYF. CDR3 bases: TGTGCCAGCAGCTCTGTTCGGGTTAGCGGGTCCTACGAGCAGTACTTC.

The gene calls are TRBV6-2 or TRBV6-3 and TRBJ2-3; 15 nucleotides align to TRBD2. CDR1 MNHEY and CDR2 SVGEGT come from the germline V gene. V lost 6 bases, J lost 7 bases, and 5 bases stayed unmatched. This CDR3 comprises 15 residues. The CDR3 loop reads CASSPGLAGGYTQYF. CDR3 sequence (DNA): TGTGCCAGCAGCCCCGGACTAGCGGGGGGGTATACGCAGTATTTT.

V is TRBV25-1 and J is TRBJ2-2, with 7 bases matching TRBD1. V gave up 1 base and J gave up 7 bases; unmatched junction bases: 9. In germline, CDR1 is MGHDK, CDR2 SYGVNS. The CDR3 length is 16 residues. The CDR3 DNA reads as TGTGCCAGCAGTGAATTCGGGACAGAATTAATCGGGGAGCTGTTTTTT. This sequence encodes CASSEFGTELIGELFF.

V gene TRBV3-1 (or the pseudogene TRBV3-2) combines with J gene TRBJ1-2; possible D gene TRBD1, 6 bases. In germline, CDR1 is LGHDT, CDR2 YNNKEL (reference sequence). This CDR3 spans 13 amino acids. Between the trimmed V and J ends, which lost 7 bases and 9 bases, there was a span of 18 bases. The CDR3 DNA sequence: TGTGCCAGCAAGCCCGGGGGGGGGCGGAGCTACACCTTC. Encoded protein: CASKPGGGRSYTF.

The V gene is TRBV27, the J gene TRBJ1-1; 10 bases agree with TRBD1. Germline CDR1 MNHEY, CDR2 SMNVEV (reference sequence). Unmatched junction bases numbered 2, after V lost 1 base and J lost 0 bases. CDR3 length: 16 residues. This chain's CDR3 is CASSLLGQGLNTEAFF. The CDR3 coding sequence is TGTGCCAGCAGTTTATTGGGACAGGGGCTGAACACTGAAGCTTTCTTT.